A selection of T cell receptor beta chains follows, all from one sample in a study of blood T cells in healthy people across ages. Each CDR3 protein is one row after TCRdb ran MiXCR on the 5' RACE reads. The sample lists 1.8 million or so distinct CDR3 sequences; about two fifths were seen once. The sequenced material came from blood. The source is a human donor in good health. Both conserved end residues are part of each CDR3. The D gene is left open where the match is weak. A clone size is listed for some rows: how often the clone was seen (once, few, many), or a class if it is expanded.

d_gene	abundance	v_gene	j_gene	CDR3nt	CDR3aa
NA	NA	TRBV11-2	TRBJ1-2	TGTGCCAGCAGCTCCCCGCGGGGGGGAAGGGACTATGGCTACACCTTC	CASSSPRGGRDYGYTF
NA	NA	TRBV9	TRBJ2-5	TGTGCCAGCAGCGCCCTGGAAGGGTTGAGGGAGACCCAGTACTTC	CASSALEGLRETQYF
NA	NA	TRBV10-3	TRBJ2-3	TGTGCCATCAGGGGCCAGCGGAGCACAGATACGCAGTATTTT	CAIRGQRSTDTQYF
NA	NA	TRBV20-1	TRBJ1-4	TGCAGTGCTAGAGTAGATGGACAGATAAATGAAAAACTGTTTTTT	CSARVDGQINEKLFF
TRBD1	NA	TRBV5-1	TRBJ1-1	TGCGCCAGCAGCCCCTTGACAGGGCCATACACTGAAGCTTTCTTT	CASSPLTGPYTEAFF
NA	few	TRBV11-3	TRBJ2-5	TGTGCCACACAAGAGGGCTGGCAAGAGACCCAGTACTTC	CATQEGWQETQYF
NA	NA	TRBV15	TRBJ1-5	TGTGCCACCAGCAGTTCTGCTGGGGGGCCCCAGCATTTT	CATSSSAGGPQHF
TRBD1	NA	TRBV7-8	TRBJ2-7	TGTGCCAGCAGCTCAAAGGACAGGGGGTACGAGCAGTACTTC	CASSSKDRGYEQYF
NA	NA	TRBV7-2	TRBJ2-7	TGTGCCAGCAGCTTAGCTCGACCCCCCTACGAGCAGTACTTC	CASSLARPPYEQYF
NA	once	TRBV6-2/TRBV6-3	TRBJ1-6	TGTGCCAGCAGTTACGATACGGACCCCATTAATTCACCCCTCCACTTT	CASSYDTDPINSPLHF
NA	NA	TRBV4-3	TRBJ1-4	TGCGCCAGCAGCCAACAAACAGGAAACCCAACTAATGAAAAACTGTTTTTT	CASSQQTGNPTNEKLFF
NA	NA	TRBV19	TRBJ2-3	TGTGCCTCCTCTAAGAAAATCGGGGGCCGAAGCACAGATACGCAGTATTTT	CASSKKIGGRSTDTQYF
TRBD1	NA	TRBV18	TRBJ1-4	TGTGCCAGCTCACCGAGACAGGGTTCAAATGAAAAACTGTTTTTT	CASSPRQGSNEKLFF
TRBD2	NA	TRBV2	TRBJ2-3	TGTGCCAGCAGTGTTCGACTAGCGGGGGGTTTTGGTACGCAGTATTTT	CASSVRLAGGFGTQYF
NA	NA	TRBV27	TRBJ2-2	TGTGCCAGCAGCCAATCCTCGGGGGACCCCGGGGAGCTGTTTTTT	CASSQSSGDPGELFF
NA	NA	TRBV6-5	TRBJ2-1	TGTGCCAGCAGTTACCACCCAACGAGGTACAATGAGCAGTTCTTC	CASSYHPTRYNEQFF
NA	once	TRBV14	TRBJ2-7	TGTGCCAGCTCCCGGACGTTTAGGGCCAACGAGCAGTACTTC	CASSRTFRANEQYF
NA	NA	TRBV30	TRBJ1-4	TGTGCCTGGAGTCCCACGTGGCGGTCTAATGAAAAACTGTTTTTT	CAWSPTWRSNEKLFF
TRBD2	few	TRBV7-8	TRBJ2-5	TGTGCCAGCAGCTTTTGGCGCGGGAGGGGAGAGACCCAGTACTTC	CASSFWRGRGETQYF
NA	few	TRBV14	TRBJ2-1	TGTGCCAGCAGCCACTCGGACAGCTACAATGAGCAGTTCTTC	CASSHSDSYNEQFF
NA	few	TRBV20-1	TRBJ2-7	TGCAGTGCTAGCGACTACCGGGCGGACTACGAGCAGTACTTC	CSASDYRADYEQYF
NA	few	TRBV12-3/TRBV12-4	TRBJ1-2	TGTGCCAGCAGCTTAGACAGTCCGAGAACCTATGGCTACACCTTC	CASSLDSPRTYGYTF
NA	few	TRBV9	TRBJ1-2	TGTGCCAGCAGCTCTCAGACAGGCCTAAACCTCCATGGTGTAGTGGGCTACACCTTC	CASSSQTGLNLHGVVGYTF
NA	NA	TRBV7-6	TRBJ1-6	TGTGCCAGCAGCTTAGGGACGGTCGATAATTCACCCCTCCACTTT	CASSLGTVDNSPLHF
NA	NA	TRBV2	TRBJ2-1	TGTGCCAGCTCCCGGCCAGGGGCGCGGGCCTACAATGAGCAGTTCTTC	CASSRPGARAYNEQFF
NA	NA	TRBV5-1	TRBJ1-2	TGCGCCAGCAGCTTGGAGGGGGACACCTATGGCTACACCTTC	CASSLEGDTYGYTF
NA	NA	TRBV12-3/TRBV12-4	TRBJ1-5	TGTGCCAGCACTTCTAGGGAGTCGGCGCTCCGAGGCAATCAGCCCCAGCATTTT	CASTSRESALRGNQPQHF
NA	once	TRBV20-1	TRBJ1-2	TGCAGTGCTACCGGGGCCCAGGTAGAGGGCTACACCTTC	CSATGAQVEGYTF
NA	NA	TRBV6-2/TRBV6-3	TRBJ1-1	TGTGCCAGCAAGGATGAGGGCGAAGCTTTCTTT	CASKDEGEAFF